Listed below are T cell receptor beta chains from one sample, sequenced in a study of blood T cell repertoires in COVID-19. Assay: immunoSEQ multiplex PCR; the TCRdb copy retains only in-frame clones and omits some. Of roughly 180,000 clones in the sample, approximately 85% were seen once. Sequencing was done on a sample of PBMCs or T cells enriched from blood (not recorded which). The receptors derive from a man between 35 and 55 years old who had recovered from COVID-19. CDR3s include the opening cysteine and the closing phenylalanine or tryptophan. The D gene is left open where the match is weak. Rows give clone size only sometimes, using once, few, many, or a class for an expanded clone.

CDR3aa	CDR3nt	d_gene	v_gene	abundance	j_gene
CASSLSIGDSPLHF	TGTGCCAGCAGTTTGTCGATCGGGGATTCACCCCTCCACTTT	NA	TRBV6-5	NA	TRBJ1-6
CASSSGGSQETQYF	TGTGCCAGCAGCTCCGGGGGGTCTCAAGAGACCCAGTACTTC	TRBD2	TRBV13	NA	TRBJ2-5
CASSLRTSGSNEQFF	TGTGCCAGCAGCCTCAGGACTAGCGGGAGCAATGAGCAGTTCTTC	TRBD2	TRBV11-3	NA	TRBJ2-1
CASSPRWDFNSPLHF	TGCGCCAGCAGCCCGAGGTGGGACTTCAATTCACCCCTCCACTTT	NA	TRBV4-3	NA	TRBJ1-6
CASSDSMNTEAFF	TGTGCCAGCAGCGACAGCATGAACACTGAAGCTTTCTTT	NA	TRBV6-5	once	TRBJ1-1
CATRTGTGGTDTQYF	TGTGCCACCAGGACCGGGACAGGGGGCACAGATACGCAGTATTTT	TRBD1	TRBV15	NA	TRBJ2-3
CASSSQGRTNEKLFF	TGTGCCAGCAGCTCCCAGGGTCGGACTAATGAAAAACTGTTTTTT	NA	TRBV7-6	NA	TRBJ1-4
CASSLVGGVRTQYF	TGTGCCAGCAGCTTAGTGGGGGGGGTCAGAACGCAGTATTTT	TRBD2	TRBV7-6	NA	TRBJ2-3
CASSQDRLTYNEQFF	TGTGCCAGCAGCCAAGACAGGTTGACCTACAATGAGCAGTTCTTC	NA	TRBV3-1/TRBV3-2	many	TRBJ2-1
CAIYTGLAALSSYNEQFF	TGTGCCATATATACTGGACTAGCGGCCCTCAGCTCCTACAATGAGCAGTTCTTC	TRBD2	TRBV10-3	few	TRBJ2-1
CASTGDTRETQYF	TGTGCCAGCACCGGGGACACACGGGAGACCCAGTACTTC	NA	TRBV6-5	NA	TRBJ2-5
CASSFDSVSAEAFF	TGTGCCAGCAGCTTCGACAGTGTAAGCGCTGAAGCTTTCTTT	NA	TRBV11-1	NA	TRBJ1-1
CAISESGSSTDTQYF	TGTGCCATCAGTGAAAGCGGGTCCAGCACAGATACGCAGTATTTT	NA	TRBV10-3	once	TRBJ2-3
CASSMTYSNQPQHF	TGTGCCAGTAGTATGACATATAGCAATCAGCCCCAGCATTTT	NA	TRBV19	NA	TRBJ1-5
CASSLGRLAAPSMDTQYF	TGTGCCAGCAGCTTGGGCCGACTAGCCGCACCTAGCATGGATACGCAGTATTTT	TRBD2	TRBV5-4	NA	TRBJ2-3
CASSQFFPGNDGRPLHF	TGCGCCAGCAGCCAATTTTTCCCGGGCAACGACGGGAGACCCCTCCACTTT	NA	TRBV5-1	NA	TRBJ1-6
CASSQDPGQGADTQYF	TGCGCCAGCAGCCAAGATCCGGGACAGGGGGCAGATACGCAGTATTTT	TRBD1	TRBV4-3	NA	TRBJ2-3
CASALTQGTYGYTF	TGTGCCAGCGCATTAACCCAGGGGACCTATGGCTACACCTTC	NA	TRBV6-5	NA	TRBJ1-2
CASSDPESLNEKLFF	TGTGCCAGCAGTGATCCGGAGTCCTTAAATGAAAAACTGTTTTTT	NA	TRBV6-1	NA	TRBJ1-4
CAGSAGEYNEQFF	TGTGCCGGGTCGGCGGGAGAATACAATGAGCAGTTCTTC	TRBD2	TRBV9	NA	TRBJ2-1
CATSDFSREGIDTQYF	TGTGCCACCAGTGATTTTTCGAGGGAGGGCATAGATACGCAGTATTTT	TRBD2	TRBV24-1	NA	TRBJ2-3
CASSQTGSPYEQYF	TGTGCCAGCAGCCAGACAGGGTCTCCCTACGAGCAGTACTTC	TRBD1	TRBV14	NA	TRBJ2-7
CASSPPGLAANTGELFF	TGTGCCAGCAGCCCCCCCGGACTAGCGGCGAACACCGGGGAGCTGTTTTTT	TRBD2	TRBV7-3	NA	TRBJ2-2
CASSLTGEENQPQHF	TGTGCCAGCAGCTTAACGGGGGAGGAAAATCAGCCCCAGCATTTT	NA	TRBV7-3	NA	TRBJ1-5
CASSLQGNQETQYF	TGTGCCAGCAGTTTACAGGGGAACCAAGAGACCCAGTACTTC	NA	TRBV28	NA	TRBJ2-5
CASSNIYTEAFF	TGTGCCAGTAGTAACATATACACTGAAGCTTTCTTT	NA	TRBV19	NA	TRBJ1-1
CASSLVASRETQYF	TGTGCCAGCAGCTTAGTTGCTAGCCGGGAGACCCAGTACTTC	NA	TRBV7-2	NA	TRBJ2-5
CAISDPRYPYEQYF	TGTGCCATCAGTGATCCCAGGTATCCCTACGAGCAGTACTTC	NA	TRBV10-3	NA	TRBJ2-7
CASSPGQGAPEAFF	TGTGCCAGCAGCCCCGGACAGGGCGCCCCTGAAGCTTTCTTT	TRBD1	TRBV11-2	NA	TRBJ1-1
CASSYSEGYNEQFF	TGTGCCAGCAGTTACTCGGAGGGTTACAATGAGCAGTTCTTC	NA	TRBV6-5	NA	TRBJ2-1
CASSLEARGSPLHF	TGCGCCAGCAGCTTGGAGGCAAGGGGGTCACCCCTCCACTTT	NA	TRBV5-1	NA	TRBJ1-6
CASRDGDRDRREPQHF	TGTGCCAGCAGGGATGGGGACAGGGACCGGCGTGAGCCCCAGCATTTT	TRBD1	TRBV28	NA	TRBJ1-5
CASIKPGTHGNTIYF	TGTGCCAGCATTAAACCTGGGACACATGGAAACACCATATATTTT	NA	TRBV28	NA	TRBJ1-3
CASSATGGYGEKLFF	TGCGCCAGCAGTGCGACAGGGGGCTATGGTGAAAAACTGTTTTTT	TRBD1	TRBV10-1	NA	TRBJ1-4
CASSQASGRSGEQFF	TGTGCCAGCAGCCAAGCTAGCGGGAGGTCTGGTGAGCAGTTCTTC	TRBD2	TRBV4-2	NA	TRBJ2-1
CASSWGQNTEAFF	TGTGCCAGCAGCTGGGGGCAGAACACTGAAGCTTTCTTT	NA	TRBV7-2	few	TRBJ1-1